This T cell receptor (beta chain) was sequenced in a study of human T cells and chemical hapten exposure. With 7 bases removed from V and 0 bases from J, the gap between germline ends came to 6 bases. Germline CDR1 is MNHEY and CDR2 is SVGEGT. This CDR3 contains 13 residues. TCRdb recomputed calls from the RACE reads with MiXCR, one row per CDR3 protein. The sample includes 75,000 to 95,000 distinct CDR3 sequences, about 11% of them seen just once. Findings and caveats of the study: TCRs at a frequency above 1 in 1000 stayed unchanged with DPC sensitization. The count of PT1 expanded TCRs correlated positively with patch test score.

Specified time point: patch test 2, 6 weeks after DPC sensitization. The sample's treatment: therapeutic diphenylcyclopropenone sensitization with weekly scalp DPC. As for this clonotype: What it binds is unknown.

The chain couples TRBV6-2 or TRBV6-3 to TRBJ2-2; D is unresolved. Here the sequenced sample was whole blood, taken in connection with sensitization to the hapten diphenylcyclopropenone (DPC). The clonotype was recovered from a man between 40 and 49 years old with alopecia areata. Some clones in this sample may be carry-over from other donors' samples. The CDR3 DNA reads TGTGCCAGCACGGTCTCGAACACCGGGGAGCTGTTTTTT. This codes for CASTVSNTGELFF.